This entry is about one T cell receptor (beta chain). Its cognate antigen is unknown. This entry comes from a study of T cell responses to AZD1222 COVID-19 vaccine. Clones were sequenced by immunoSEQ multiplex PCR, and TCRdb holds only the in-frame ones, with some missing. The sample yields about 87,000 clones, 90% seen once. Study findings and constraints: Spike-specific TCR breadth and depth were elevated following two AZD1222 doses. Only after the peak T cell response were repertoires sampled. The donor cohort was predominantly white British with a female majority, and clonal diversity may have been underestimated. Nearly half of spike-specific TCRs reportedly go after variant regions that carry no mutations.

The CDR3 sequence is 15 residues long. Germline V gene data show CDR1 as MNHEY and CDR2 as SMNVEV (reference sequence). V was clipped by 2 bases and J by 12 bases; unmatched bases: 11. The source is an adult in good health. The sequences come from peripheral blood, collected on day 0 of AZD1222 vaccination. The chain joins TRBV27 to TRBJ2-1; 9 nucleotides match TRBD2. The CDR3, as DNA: TGTGCCAGCAGTTTAGTTTCTAGCGGGGTACCTCGGCAGTTCTTC. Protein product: CASSLVSSGVPRQFF.